The TCR beta chain described here comes from a study of CD8 T cells in ankylosing spondylitis (dated 2017 in TCRdb). The study in broad terms: The study profiled T cell receptor beta repertoires in healthy donors and ankylosing spondylitis patients to find disease-linked TCR variants. The full study cohort comprised around 25 ankylosing spondylitis patients and roughly 100 healthy donors. Peripheral blood was sampled, and synovial fluid was additionally collected from ankylosing spondylitis patients. Broad study findings and their caveats: Some motif variants had previously been reported in the synovial fluid and blood of reactive arthritis patients, which suggests shared mechanisms of disease initiation. The disease-linked clones had a CD8+ phenotype and were found at relatively low frequencies in peripheral blood. A TCR beta motif of several highly homologous amino acid variants appeared characteristic of blood from ankylosing spondylitis patients. The disease-linked clones were reported as significantly enriched in matched synovial fluid samples from ankylosing spondylitis patients.

Sequencing relied on an Illumina HiSeq 2500. Quantitative 5'-RACE with molecular barcodes was the method used to prepare the TCR beta libraries. Concerning the study's data processing: To identify disease-linked TCR variants, a new computational method was used, one built on a probabilistic model of VDJ rearrangement. The public reads were reanalyzed by TCRdb: fastp trimming at Q25, MiXCR alignment, in-frame beta chains only. Every distinct CDR3 protein forms one entry, paired with its most common genes and DNA. TCRdb, not the original authors, processed these V and J calls. This sample lists 250,000 to 300,000 distinct CDR3 sequences; approximately 20% were detected once. Roughly 7.4% of the sample is held by the ten biggest clonotypes. Taken from cysteine to phenylalanine, the CDR3 has 13 residues. The retained sequence is limited to the CDR3, 39 bases, with the frame set at the first base. V and J are truncated by 6 bases and 8 bases respectively, leaving an intervening sequence of 11 bases. As encoded in the germline V gene, CDR1 is ENHRY while CDR2 is SYGVKD.

Ten or more counts support this clonotype. What antigen it recognizes has not been identified. No base quality values were provided; no much bigger clone lies one nucleotide off. Recombination joined TRBV10-3 with TRBJ1-6; the best D guess is TRBD1, with 6 bases matching. The receptor comes from a male donor with ankylosing spondylitis or in good health (not recorded which). The sample was blood, either unsorted or a sorted T cell fraction (not recorded which). CDR3 protein: CAIRGDTDSPLHF. The nucleotide sequence is TGTGCCATCAGGGGGGACACCGATTCACCCCTCCACTTT.